This T cell receptor (beta chain) was obtained from a study of graft-versus-host responses after intestinal transplantation. About the study: Recipients got multivisceral, liver-intestinal, or isolated intestinal transplants. Induction using anti-thymocyte globulin, followed by tacrolimus and steroids for 3 to 4 years, was given to all recipients.

Method: immunoSEQ multiplex PCR; TCRdb's copy keeps in-frame clones and lacks some. The repertoire consists of roughly 120,000 clones, with 93% occurring once and the leading ten covering around 0.55%. CDR1 is LNHDA and CDR2 is SQIVND in the germline V gene (reference sequence). CDR3 length: 23 amino acids. Germline trimming cut 5 bases from V and 0 bases from J; bases unmatched to any gene: 21. A word on this clone: Its antigen remains unidentified.

The chain carries TRBV19 and TRBJ2-1, with 14 bases matching TRBD2. The specimen comprised unstimulated CD8+ T cells sorted from spleen or lymph node cells, sampled before intestinal transplant. The receptor was isolated from a human donor who received an intestinal transplant. CDR3 sequence: CASSGPGLAGVDPTESSYNEQFF. In nucleotides, the CDR3 is TGTGCCAGTAGTGGCCCGGGACTAGCGGGAGTCGATCCCACGGAAAGCTCCTACAATGAGCAGTTCTTC.